These 23 T cell receptor beta chains originate from one sample sequenced in a study of cytomegalovirus exposure and HLA in healthy donors. PCR amplification relied on 60 Vbeta primers (plus 13 Jbeta primers). Sequencing used immunoSEQ multiplex PCR; TCRdb keeps in-frame clones, though not all of them. The table shows about 150,000 clones, with 80% occurring only once. Sequencing input: PBMCs. The receptors were gathered from a man aged 25-45 years in good health and CMV-seropositive.

This clone has just one count. This chain uses TRBV5-4 with TRBJ2-7, with 9 bases aligning to TRBD1. This CDR3 spans 13 amino acids. Germline CDR1 and CDR2: SGHNT and YYREEE (reference sequence). The V gene end was trimmed by 4 bases and the J gene end by 5 bases; junction bases not matched to a gene: 4. CDR3 in amino acids: CASSPGQGHEQYF. The CDR3 DNA reads TGTGCCAGCAGCCCGGGACAGGGCCACGAGCAGTACTTC.

J is TRBJ2-7 and V is TRBV18; 11 bases are a match to TRBD2. V lost 2 bases and J lost 4; bases outside the gene matches: 4. The CDR3 covers 15 residues. CDR1 is KGHSH, CDR2 LQKENI, per germline. The CDR3 bases are TGTGCCAGCTCACCATCCGGGACTAGCGGATACGAGCAGTACTTC. This codes for CASSPSGTSGYEQYF.

The chain links TRBV4-1 to TRBJ2-1; 13 bases align to TRBD2. This CDR3 has 16 amino acids. The germline V gene has CDR1 MGHRA and CDR2 YSYEKL. V was pared by 3 bases and J by 5 bases, with 4 bases of the junction left unmatched. The CDR3 coding sequence is TGCGCCAGCAGCCATTGGACTAGCGGGAGTAACAATGAGCAGTTCTTC. This sequence encodes CASSHWTSGSNNEQFF.

This chain connects TRBV7-8 to TRBJ1-6; D unclear. Germline V CDR1 and CDR2: SGHVS, FQNEAQ. The CDR3 length is 14 residues. V lost 5 bases, J lost 5 bases, and 10 bases lay in between. The CDR3 sequence: CASSAREDNSPLHF. Here the CDR3 DNA reads TGTGCCAGCAGCGCGAGGGAGGATAATTCACCCCTCCACTTT.

The CDR3 here is CASIRWAGNQPQHF. DNA for the CDR3: TGTGCCAGCATAAGATGGGCTGGCAATCAGCCCCAGCATTTT. J is TRBJ1-5 and V is TRBV11-1; no clear D gene. Germline CDR1 reads SGHAT; CDR2 reads FQDESV (reference sequence). The V end lost 7 bases, the J end lost 2 bases, and 12 bases lay between the germline ends. The CDR3 contains 14 residues.

A word on this clone: The junction shows a germline mismatch at one end, possibly a read error. V is TRBV7-7 and J is TRBJ2-1; D may be TRBD1 (6 bases). CDR3 length: 13 amino acids. Germline V gene sequence: CDR1 SSHAT, CDR2 FNYEAQ (reference sequence). The CDR3 loop reads CASSPGDTHEQFF. The CDR3 bases are TGTGCTAGCAGCCCCGGGGACACCCATGAGCAGTTCTTC.

The chain is built from TRBV7-9 and TRBJ2-3; 13 bases are shared with TRBD2. The germline gives CDR1 SEHNR, CDR2 FQNEAQ (reference sequence). Losses at the gene ends were 4 bases for V and 2 bases for J; bases not matched to a gene: 9. This CDR3 spans 18 amino acids. CDR3 protein: CASSSPRTSGSSTDTQYF. DNA of the CDR3: TGTGCCAGCAGCTCCCCTCGGACTAGCGGGAGCTCCACAGATACGCAGTATTTT. Full variable domain (rest looked up from reference TRBV7-9 and TRBJ2-3): DTGVSQNPRHKITKRGQNVTFRCDPISEHNRLYWYRQTLGQGPEFLTYFQNEAQLEKSRLLSDRFSAERPKGSFSTLEIQRTEQGDSAMYLCASSSPRTSGSSTDTQYFGPGTRLTVL.

This clone was counted only a few times. This sequence joins TRBV28 and TRBJ1-1; D possibly corresponds to TRBD1 (5 bases). The CDR3 contains 15 residues. Germline CDR1 MDHEN, CDR2 SYDVKM. Trimming cost V 6 bases and J 1 base, with 15 bases left between them. CDR3 protein: CASRPQTERNTEAFF. The CDR3 DNA is TGTGCCAGCAGACCACAGACAGAGCGGAACACTGAAGCTTTCTTT.

In the case of this clone: The junction departs from germline at one end; a sequencing error may be responsible. V and J are TRBV7-9 and TRBJ2-5; D is possibly TRBD1 (6 bases). Germline CDR1 SEHNR, CDR2 FQNEAQ (reference sequence). The CDR3 length is 13 residues. CDR3 coding DNA: TGTTCCAGCTCCAGGGGCGCCGACGAGACCCAGTACTTC. It yields the protein CSSSRGADETQYF.

The V gene is TRBV4-1, the J gene TRBJ2-7, with 9 positions matching TRBD2. Germline V gene sequence: CDR1 MGHRA, CDR2 YSYEKL. This CDR3 contains 16 residues. V was pared by 5 bases and J by 6 bases, with 14 bases of the junction left unmatched. The CDR3 is CASSAIGVAGVSEQYF. The CDR3 coding sequence is TGCGCCAGCAGCGCGATAGGAGTAGCGGGAGTAAGCGAGCAGTACTTC.

The chain links TRBV28 to TRBJ2-1; the match to TRBD2 covers 10 bases. The CDR3 loop spans 15 amino acids. Germline CDR1 and CDR2: MDHEN and SYDVKM. Losses at the gene ends were 10 bases for V and 6 bases for J; bases not matched to a gene: 12. The CDR3 DNA reads TGTGCCACCGGAAGGGGGTCTAGCGGGAGCAATGAGCAGTTCTTC. The encoded protein is CATGRGSSGSNEQFF.

This clone occurred a few times. The chain links TRBV11-2 to TRBJ2-7, with D possibly TRBD2 on 5 matching bases. Germline V lookup: CDR1 SGHAT, CDR2 FQNNGV. This CDR3 comprises 15 residues. V lost 0 bases to trimming and J lost 4 bases, with 13 bases between them. The CDR3 here is CASSLEFGIQYEQYF. The DNA of the CDR3 is TGTGCCAGCAGCTTAGAGTTCGGGATCCAGTACGAGCAGTACTTC.

Note on this clone: The junction departs from the called germline gene at one end, perhaps through a read error. This chain joins TRBV6-1 and TRBJ1-5; no definite D call. The CDR3 covers 17 residues. Germline V gene data show CDR1 as MNHNS and CDR2 as SASEGT. The CDR3 bases are TGTGCCATCAGTGAGTCACGGGGAGGCAATAGCAATCAGCCCCAGCATTTT. This translates into CAISESRGGNSNQPQHF.

The rearrangement uses TRBV2 and TRBJ1-4; D is perhaps TRBD1 (5 bases). V was pared by 10 bases and J by 3 bases, with 18 bases between. The CDR3 has 15 residues. In germline, CDR1 is SNHLY, CDR2 FYNNEI. The CDR3 reads CATPRAKGANEKLFF. In nucleotides, the CDR3 is TGTGCCACACCCCGAGCGAAAGGGGCTAATGAAAAACTGTTTTTT.

The CDR3 here is CASSISGTGDYEQYF. CDR3 DNA: TGTGCCAGCAGCATCTCCGGGACAGGAGACTACGAGCAGTACTTC. The V call is TRBV13, the J call TRBJ2-7; 8 positions match TRBD1. V trimming: 5 bases; J trimming: 3 bases; junction bases outside the gene matches: 9. The CDR3 covers 15 residues. Germline V gene data show CDR1 as PRHDT and CDR2 as FYEKMQ (reference sequence).

The genes are TRBV5-1 and TRBJ1-5, with 8 positions matching TRBD1. V shed 5 bases and J 4 bases; nucleotides not matched to a gene: 11. CDR1 SGHRS and CDR2 YFSETQ come from the germline V gene. The CDR3 consists of 16 residues. The CDR3 nucleotides are TGCGCCAGCAGTTCTCCGGGACAGGCGAATAATCAGCCCCAGCATTTT. Amino acid sequence: CASSSPGQANNQPQHF.

This chain joins TRBV5-6 and TRBJ1-2; a weak D match, TRBD1 (5 bases). The germline V and J ends were trimmed by 1 base and 4 bases, with 14 bases remaining between them. In germline, CDR1 is SGHDT, CDR2 YYEEEE. The CDR3 sequence is 15 residues long. In DNA, the CDR3 is TGTGCCAGCAGCTTGTCGGGGGGGTTGGGCTATGGCTACACCTTC. Translation: CASSLSGGLGYGYTF.

The chain recombines TRBV19 with TRBJ1-3; 7 bases match TRBD1. CDR1 and CDR2 from the germline V gene are LNHDA and SQIVND (reference sequence). V lost 4 bases, J lost 4 bases, and 13 bases stayed unmatched. The CDR3 contains 17 residues. The DNA of the CDR3 is TGTGCCAGTAGTAGAAATGACAGGGTCCGGGAAGGAAACACCATATATTTT. It is translated as CASSRNDRVREGNTIYF.

The V gene is TRBV5-1, the J gene TRBJ2-5; D may be TRBD2 (6 bases). The CDR3 sequence is 14 residues long. Looked up from germline, CDR1 is SGHRS and CDR2 is YFSETQ. V was shortened by 2 bases and J by 3 bases, with 11 bases between the two germline ends. CDR3 residues: CASSFETSKETQYF. As DNA, the CDR3 is TGCGCCAGCAGCTTTGAGACTAGTAAAGAGACCCAGTACTTC.

The chain has TRBV7-2 and TRBJ1-4; D is possibly TRBD1 (5 bases). The CDR3 is made up of 14 amino acids. V lost 3 bases to trimming and J lost 2 bases, with 7 bases between them. The germline V gene has CDR1 SGHTA and CDR2 FQGNSA. Here the CDR3 reads CASSFSGTNEKLFF. CDR3 DNA: TGTGCCAGCAGCTTCTCAGGGACTAATGAAAAACTGTTTTTT.

This clone was counted between two and nine times. Other DNA variants within this sample encode the same CDR3. This chain connects TRBV9 to TRBJ2-2; D perhaps matches TRBD2 (5 bases). In germline, CDR1 is SGDLS, CDR2 YYNGEE. V lost 2 bases and J lost 0, with 8 bases in between. The CDR3 extends over 15 amino acids. The CDR3 bases are TGTGCCAGCAGCGTTGCGGGCGCGAACACCGGGGAGCTGTTTTTT. As protein: CASSVAGANTGELFF.

Turning to this clone: Other DNA sequences of this sample code for an identical CDR3. The genes are TRBV7-9 and TRBJ1-5, with 7 bases matching TRBD1. Losses at the gene ends were 0 bases for V and 3 bases for J; bases not matched to a gene: 5. The CDR3 sequence is 16 residues long. The germline CDR1 and CDR2 sequences are SEHNR and FQNEAQ (reference sequence). CDR3 sequence reads: CASSLAAGGNNQPQHF. Written as DNA, the CDR3 is TGTGCCAGCAGCTTAGCGGCAGGGGGGAACAATCAGCCCCAGCATTTT.

CDR3 sequence reads: CASSERGPKDEQYF. Here the CDR3 DNA reads TGCGCCAGCAGTGAGAGGGGGCCTAAGGACGAGCAGTACTTC. This sequence joins TRBV10-1 and TRBJ2-7; TRBD1 matches 7 bases. Trimming took 2 bases from V and 5 from J; bases not matched to a gene: 6. This CDR3 is built from 14 residues. Germline CDR1 and CDR2: WNHNN and SYGVQD (reference sequence).